Listed below are T cell receptor beta chains from one sample, sequenced in a study of blood T cell repertoires in COVID-19. The table came from immunoSEQ multiplex PCR; TCRdb's copy has only in-frame clones and leaves some out. The sample records some 20,000 clones, roughly 91% being singletons. The sample taken for sequencing was peripheral blood. The receptors derive from a woman aged 55-75 years with active COVID-19. The CDR3 runs from the conserved cysteine through the conserved F or W. D genes are given only for firm matches. Size tells how often a clone was seen (once, few, many) or the class of an expanded clone, and some rows leave it out.

length: 16; size: .; D: .; J: TRBJ2-1; V: TRBV5-4; CDR3: CASSLGTTLAPGEQFF; DNA: TGTGCCAGCAGCTTGGGGACGACCCTAGCTCCCGGTGAGCAGTTCTTC
length: 14; size: .; D: .; J: TRBJ1-6; V: TRBV9; CDR3: CASSGEQGRSPLHF; DNA: TGTGCCAGCAGCGGGGAACAGGGTCGTTCACCCCTCCACTTT
length: 17; size: .; D: TRBD1; J: TRBJ2-7; V: TRBV7-8; CDR3: CASSLAPRTGGTYEQYF; DNA: TGTGCCAGCAGCTTAGCGCCCCGGACAGGGGGCACCTACGAGCAGTACTTC
length: 15; size: .; D: TRBD1; J: TRBJ1-4; V: TRBV19; CDR3: CASRRHGQANEKLFF; DNA: TGTGCCAGTAGACGACACGGACAGGCAAATGAAAAACTGTTTTTT
length: 14; size: .; D: .; J: TRBJ2-7; V: TRBV9; CDR3: CASSQSDRIYEQYF; DNA: TGTGCCAGCAGTCAAAGTGACAGGATCTACGAGCAGTACTTC
length: 13; size: .; D: .; J: TRBJ1-2; V: TRBV7-9; CDR3: CASSPPQGYGYTF; DNA: TGTGCCAGCTCTCCCCCGCAGGGGTATGGCTACACCTTC
length: 14; size: .; D: TRBD2; J: TRBJ2-7; V: TRBV11-2; CDR3: CASSRLLGGDEQYF; DNA: TGTGCCAGCAGCCGACTATTGGGGGGGGACGAGCAGTACTTC
length: 13; size: .; D: .; J: TRBJ1-1; V: TRBV6-2/TRBV6-3; CDR3: CASSSGENTEAFF; DNA: TGTGCCAGCAGTTCCGGGGAGAACACTGAAGCTTTCTTT
length: 13; size: .; D: .; J: TRBJ1-1; V: TRBV7-8; CDR3: CASSLRGYTEAFF; DNA: TGTGCCAGCAGCCTACGGGGGTACACTGAAGCTTTCTTT
length: 14; size: .; D: .; J: TRBJ1-1; V: TRBV18; CDR3: CASSPASGVPEAFF; DNA: TGTGCCAGCTCACCAGCCTCGGGGGTCCCTGAAGCTTTCTTT
length: 15; size: medium-sized; D: .; J: TRBJ1-5; V: TRBV7-9; CDR3: CASSPIGHMTTPQHF; DNA: TGTGCCAGCAGCCCCATAGGACACATGACGACGCCCCAGCATTTT
length: 20; size: few; D: TRBD2; J: TRBJ2-3; V: TRBV29-1; CDR3: CSVEKRVGSSSGGGTDTQYF; DNA: TGCAGCGTTGAAAAACGGGTTGGGTCGTCTAGCGGGGGGGGCACAGATACGCAGTATTTT
length: 16; size: .; D: TRBD1; J: TRBJ2-7; V: TRBV6-1; CDR3: CASSARPGTGILEQYF; DNA: TGTGCCAGCAGTGCACGTCCCGGGACAGGGATCCTCGAGCAGTACTTC
length: 19; size: .; D: TRBD1; J: TRBJ1-5; V: TRBV5-3; CDR3: CARSLTRSLTRDRGQPQHF; DNA: TGTGCCAGAAGCTTGACCAGAAGCTTGACGAGGGACAGGGGCCAGCCCCAGCATTTT
length: 17; size: few; D: TRBD2; J: TRBJ2-1; V: TRBV7-3; CDR3: CASSLGGGAGSYNEQFF; DNA: TGTGCCAGCAGCTTAGGGGGAGGGGCAGGCTCCTACAATGAGCAGTTCTTC
length: 13; size: .; D: .; J: TRBJ2-7; V: TRBV29-1; CDR3: CSGRDSLSYEQYF; DNA: TGCAGCGGGAGGGACAGTCTCTCCTACGAGCAGTACTTC
length: 14; size: .; D: .; J: TRBJ1-1; V: TRBV12-1; CDR3: CASTSFGGDTEAFF; DNA: TGTGCCAGCACCTCCTTTGGAGGGGACACTGAAGCTTTCTTT
length: 16; size: .; D: .; J: TRBJ1-2; V: TRBV10-2; CDR3: CASRAWGGPLGYGYTF; DNA: TGCGCCAGCAGGGCTTGGGGGGGCCCGCTTGGATATGGCTACACCTTC
length: 15; size: .; D: .; J: TRBJ1-1; V: TRBV5-1; CDR3: CASSGQGPMNTEAFF; DNA: TGCGCCAGCAGCGGGCAGGGTCCCATGAACACTGAAGCTTTCTTT
length: 18; size: .; D: TRBD2; J: TRBJ2-1; V: TRBV24-1; CDR3: CATSDAGTSGGAINEQFF; DNA: TGTGCCACCAGTGATGCTGGGACTAGCGGGGGGGCCATAAATGAGCAGTTCTTC
length: 18; size: .; D: .; J: TRBJ1-5; V: TRBV15; CDR3: CATSRVVRGVGSNQPQHF; DNA: TGTGCCACCAGCAGAGTCGTTCGTGGAGTGGGTAGCAATCAGCCCCAGCATTTT
length: 13; size: .; D: .; J: TRBJ1-5; V: TRBV19; CDR3: CASSARVNQPQHF; DNA: TGTGCCAGTAGTGCACGGGTCAATCAGCCCCAGCATTTT
length: 13; size: .; D: TRBD1; J: TRBJ2-5; V: TRBV4-2; CDR3: CASSQDLGQVLDF; DNA: TGTGCCAGCAGCCAAGATCTTGGACAGGTACTCGACTTC
length: 15; size: .; D: .; J: TRBJ2-5; V: TRBV7-9; CDR3: CASIPFQGDQETQYF; DNA: TGTGCCAGCATCCCTTTCCAAGGGGACCAAGAGACCCAGTACTTC
length: 14; size: once; D: .; J: TRBJ1-2; V: TRBV9; CDR3: CASSVEGAVGGYTF; DNA: TGTGCCAGCAGCGTAGAAGGGGCAGTGGGGGGCTACACCTTC
length: 15; size: .; D: TRBD2; J: TRBJ2-7; V: TRBV4-1; CDR3: CASSQTSGGIYEQYF; DNA: TGCGCCAGCAGCCAGACTAGCGGGGGGATTTACGAGCAGTACTTC
length: 14; size: .; D: .; J: TRBJ1-1; V: TRBV3-1/TRBV3-2; CDR3: CASSHGQGRAEAFF; DNA: TGTGCCAGCAGCCATGGGCAGGGGCGGGCTGAAGCTTTCTTT
length: 15; size: .; D: .; J: TRBJ2-1; V: TRBV4-2; CDR3: CASSQETSTSNEQFF; DNA: TGTGCCAGCAGCCAGGAAACATCCACTAGTAATGAGCAGTTCTTC
length: 13; size: .; D: .; J: TRBJ2-5; V: TRBV18; CDR3: CASSPMNGETQYF; DNA: TGTGCCAGCTCACCAATGAACGGAGAGACCCAGTACTTC
length: 15; size: .; D: .; J: TRBJ2-7; V: TRBV13; CDR3: CASSLGVASSYEQYF; DNA: TGTGCCAGCAGCTTAGGGGTGGCTAGCTCCTACGAGCAGTACTTC
length: 13; size: .; D: .; J: TRBJ1-1; V: TRBV27; CDR3: CASSLQGNTEAFF; DNA: TGTGCCAGCAGTTTACAGGGTAACACTGAAGCTTTCTTT
length: 13; size: .; D: .; J: TRBJ1-1; V: TRBV7-9; CDR3: CASSKPGNTEAFF; DNA: TGTGCCAGCAGTAAGCCAGGGAACACTGAAGCTTTCTTT
length: 13; size: .; D: .; J: TRBJ1-1; V: TRBV7-8; CDR3: CASSSGERTEAFF; DNA: TGTGCCAGCAGCTCCGGGGAACGCACTGAAGCTTTCTTT
length: 15; size: once; D: .; J: TRBJ2-2; V: TRBV9; CDR3: CASSPGEFGTGELFF; DNA: TGTGCCAGCAGCCCAGGGGAATTCGGCACCGGGGAGCTGTTTTTT
length: 14; size: few; D: TRBD2; J: TRBJ2-2; V: TRBV7-3; CDR3: CASSSSGPGGELFF; DNA: TGTGCCAGCAGCTCTAGCGGTCCTGGCGGGGAGCTGTTTTTT
length: 13; size: .; D: .; J: TRBJ2-3; V: TRBV11-2; CDR3: CASSLDVADTQYF; DNA: TGTGCCAGCAGCTTAGACGTCGCAGATACGCAGTATTTT
length: 15; size: few; D: .; J: TRBJ1-2; V: TRBV5-4; CDR3: CASRSKSTGSNGYTF; DNA: TGTGCCAGCCGATCTAAAAGTACAGGGTCCAATGGCTACACCTTC
length: 15; size: .; D: .; J: TRBJ1-3; V: TRBV6-5; CDR3: CASRLMVSGGNTIYF; DNA: TGTGCCAGCCGTCTTATGGTATCGGGAGGAAACACCATATATTTT
length: 16; size: once; D: TRBD1; J: TRBJ2-2; V: TRBV5-4; CDR3: CASSRRTGLGTGELFF; DNA: TGTGCCAGCAGCCGAAGGACAGGGCTTGGGACCGGGGAGCTGTTTTTT
length: 18; size: .; D: .; J: TRBJ1-5; V: TRBV28; CDR3: CASSRAGVPSGDDQPQHF; DNA: TGTGCCAGCAGCAGGGCGGGCGTACCCTCGGGGGACGATCAGCCCCAGCATTTT
length: 16; size: once; D: TRBD1; J: TRBJ1-5; V: TRBV5-1; CDR3: CASSAGTGGDNQPQHF; DNA: TGCGCCAGCAGCGCCGGGACAGGGGGGGACAATCAGCCCCAGCATTTT
length: 13; size: .; D: .; J: TRBJ2-4; V: TRBV20-1; CDR3: CSAGDYGKNIQYF; DNA: TGCAGTGCTGGTGACTATGGCAAAAACATTCAGTACTTC
length: 15; size: few; D: .; J: TRBJ1-4; V: TRBV5-1; CDR3: CASKSTAVDNEKLFF; DNA: TGCGCCAGCAAATCGACTGCAGTTGATAATGAAAAACTGTTTTTT
length: 13; size: few; D: .; J: TRBJ1-2; V: TRBV7-2; CDR3: CASSKGGERFYTF; DNA: TGTGCCAGCAGCAAGGGCGGGGAGCGATTCTACACCTTC
length: 14; size: .; D: .; J: TRBJ1-4; V: TRBV14; CDR3: CASSQAGGSWKLFF; DNA: TGTGCCAGCAGCCAAGCTGGTGGCTCGTGGAAACTGTTTTTT
length: 14; size: .; D: .; J: TRBJ1-5; V: TRBV5-8; CDR3: CASSSNFINQPQHF; DNA: TGTGCCAGCAGCTCCAACTTCATTAATCAGCCCCAGCATTTT
length: 13; size: .; D: .; J: TRBJ1-2; V: TRBV19; CDR3: CASSIAGVYGYTF; DNA: TGTGCCAGTAGTATAGCAGGGGTCTATGGCTACACCTTC
length: 14; size: .; D: TRBD2; J: TRBJ2-3; V: TRBV20-1; CDR3: CSASPTSKGDTQYF; DNA: TGCAGTGCGAGTCCGACTAGCAAAGGAGATACGCAGTATTTT
length: 14; size: .; D: .; J: TRBJ2-5; V: TRBV3-1/TRBV3-2; CDR3: CASSQAEGRGGLNF; DNA: TGTGCCAGCAGCCAAGCCGAGGGTAGGGGAGGCTTGAACTTC
length: 16; size: .; D: TRBD2; J: TRBJ2-5; V: TRBV24-1; CDR3: CATSDPLAGGQETQYF; DNA: TGTGCCACCAGTGACCCACTAGCGGGGGGGCAAGAGACCCAGTACTTC
length: 16; size: .; D: TRBD2; J: TRBJ2-1; V: TRBV5-6; CDR3: CASSYPTSGGAFEQFF; DNA: TGTGCCAGCAGCTATCCGACTAGCGGGGGGGCTTTTGAGCAGTTCTTC
length: 16; size: .; D: TRBD1; J: TRBJ2-2; V: TRBV5-8; CDR3: CASSLGRQGFTGELFF; DNA: TGTGCCAGCAGCTTGGGGCGACAGGGGTTCACCGGGGAGCTGTTTTTT
length: 13; size: .; D: .; J: TRBJ1-2; V: TRBV6-1; CDR3: CASSERLRNGYTF; DNA: TGTGCCAGCAGTGAGCGGTTACGAAATGGCTACACCTTC
length: 15; size: .; D: .; J: TRBJ2-1; V: TRBV2; CDR3: CASSALKTSYNEQFF; DNA: TGTGCCAGCAGTGCCCTCAAGACTAGTTACAATGAGCAGTTCTTC